This entry is about one T cell receptor beta chain. These data belong to a study of blood T cell repertoires in COVID-19. For the study at large: Researchers got acute and convalescent COVID-19 samples from the United States, Italy and Spain. The analysed material was cDNA or gDNA that came from T cells, B-cell-depleted T cells, or PBMCs.

Unmatched junction bases numbered 12, after V lost 4 bases and J lost 8 bases. The CDR3 is 15 residues long. Germline values: CDR1 SGHRS, CDR2 YFSETQ. The table came from immunoSEQ multiplex PCR; TCRdb's copy has only in-frame clones and leaves some out. The table has around 210,000 clones, over 80% seen once. The sample was peripheral blood. The receptor's source is a man between 60 and 70 years old with COVID-19, enrolled during active disease. This chain uses TRBV5-1 with TRBJ1-2, with TRBD1 identical over 9 bases. The CDR3 is CASSPGTGWSPGYTF. The CDR3 DNA sequence: TGCGCCAGCAGCCCTGGGACAGGGTGGTCTCCCGGCTACACCTTC.